One sample yielded the 17 T cell receptor beta chains listed below, sequenced in a study of shared clonotypes between healthy human individuals. Measured with immunoSEQ multiplex PCR; TCRdb has only the in-frame clones, and not every one. The sample holds about 1 million clones, around 76% seen once. The sequencing input was memory CD4+ T cells sorted from blood. The subset was: CD45RA-negative fraction. These receptors all stem from a man younger than 30 in good health.

The chain joins TRBV5-1 to TRBJ1-1, with TRBD1 matching 11 bases. Trimming at V came to 4 bases and at J to 4 bases, leaving 6 bases not matched to a gene. This CDR3 contains 15 residues. Germline CDR1 and CDR2: SGHRS and YFSETQ. CDR3 DNA sequence: TGCGCCAGCAGCCCGAGGGGACAGGGGGTCACTGAAGCTTTCTTT. It yields the protein CASSPRGQGVTEAFF.

The J gene is TRBJ2-1, the V gene TRBV10-2; 13 bases agree with TRBD2. The CDR3 loop spans 14 amino acids. The trim removed 3 bases at V and 15 bases at J, leaving 8 bases unmatched. CDR1 and CDR2 from the germline V gene are WSHSY and SAAADI. The CDR3 reads CASSELAGGPVGFF. As DNA, the CDR3 is TGCGCCAGCAGTGAACTAGCGGGAGGGCCGGTCGGGTTCTTC.

The chain has TRBV4-3 and TRBJ2-7; D gene ambiguous. Germline CDR1 LGHNA, CDR2 YSLEER. V lost 0 bases and J lost 7, with 10 bases in between. The CDR3 has 13 residues. CDR3 nucleotides: TGCGCCAGCAGCCAAGAAGTACGGATGGAGCAGTACTTC. Translating gives CASSQEVRMEQYF.

V usage is TRBV4-1 and J usage is TRBJ2-3; D is possibly TRBD1 (6 bases). Germline CDR1 and CDR2: MGHRA and YSYEKL. Trimming cost V 0 bases and J 1 base, with 17 bases left between them. This CDR3 contains 18 residues. The CDR3 sequence: CASSQEGGRSRGTDTQYF. CDR3 coding DNA: TGCGCCAGCAGCCAAGAAGGGGGTAGGTCAAGGGGCACAGATACGCAGTATTTT.

Notes on this clone: The junction shows a germline mismatch at one end, possibly a read error. The chain joins TRBV18 to TRBJ2-3; perhaps TRBD2 as D (5 bases). This CDR3 spans 16 amino acids. CDR1 and CDR2 (germline): KGHSH, LQKENI. The CDR3 loop reads CASPPSGLTFADTQYF. CDR3 nucleotide sequence: TGTGCCAGCCCACCGTCTGGACTGACTTTCGCAGATACGCAGTATTTT.

The chain links TRBV10-3 to TRBJ1-1; possible D gene TRBD1, 5 bases. The V end lost 9 bases, the J end lost 0 bases, and 14 bases lay between the germline ends. The germline V gene has CDR1 ENHRY and CDR2 SYGVKD. This CDR3 region has 14 residues. The CDR3 loop is CAITRGGMNTEAFF. The CDR3 nucleotides are TGTGCCATAACGCGCGGGGGGATGAACACTGAAGCTTTCTTT.

With respect to this clone: Additional DNA sequences in this sample encode the identical CDR3. The V and J genes are TRBV5-1 and TRBJ2-2; no reliable D call. This CDR3 is built from 13 residues. Between the trimmed V and J ends, which lost 4 bases and 3 bases, there was a span of 7 bases. Looked up from germline, CDR1 is SGHRS and CDR2 is YFSETQ. The CDR3 DNA reads TGCGCCAGCAGCCTCCGGGACACCGGGGAGCTGTTTTTT. Encoded protein: CASSLRDTGELFF.

V is TRBV5-1 and J is TRBJ2-1, with 9 positions matching TRBD2. The CDR3 contains 16 residues. CDR1 and CDR2 from the germline V gene are SGHRS and YFSETQ. V was clipped by 2 bases and J by 6 bases; unmatched bases: 9. In nucleotides, the CDR3 is TGCGCCAGCAGCTTCCCCCGCGCGGGGGGGCTCAATGAGCAGTTCTTC. Residues: CASSFPRAGGLNEQFF.

The rearrangement uses TRBV19 and TRBJ2-3; TRBD2 matches at 14 bases. The V gene's germline CDR1 is LNHDA and CDR2 SQIVND (reference sequence). The CDR3 is made up of 18 amino acids. V was pared by 1 base and J by 2 bases, with 5 bases of the junction left unmatched. The CDR3 region has the DNA TGTGCCAGTAGTATAGGGCGACTAGCGGGAGGGTACACAGATACGCAGTATTTT. It encodes CASSIGRLAGGYTDTQYF.

V usage is TRBV30 and J usage is TRBJ2-3; the D gene is possibly TRBD2 (6 bases). This CDR3 has 14 amino acids. Germline values: CDR1 GTSNPN, CDR2 SVGIG (reference sequence). The V gene lost 0 bases and the J gene lost 4 bases, with 11 bases spanning the gap. This CDR3 is CAWSVAGGADTQYF. CDR3 nucleotide sequence: TGTGCCTGGAGTGTGGCTGGAGGGGCAGATACGCAGTATTTT.

The rearrangement uses TRBV19 and TRBJ2-2; the D gene is possibly TRBD1 (6 bases). Trimming removed 2 bases at V and 6 bases at J, with 10 bases between. The CDR3 sequence is 14 residues long. Looked up from germline, CDR1 is LNHDA and CDR2 is SQIVND (reference sequence). CDR3 bases: TGTGCCAGTAGTATACAGGGGACGTCCGGGGAGCTGTTTTTT. Translation gives CASSIQGTSGELFF.

The rearrangement uses TRBV7-2 and TRBJ1-1; TRBD1 matches 9 bases. The CDR3 is made up of 13 amino acids. Germline CDR1 and CDR2: SGHTA and FQGNSA. V dropped 4 bases and J dropped 8; count of bases not matched to a gene: 5. The CDR3 reads CASSSWTGAEAFF. CDR3 bases: TGTGCCAGCAGCTCATGGACAGGGGCCGAAGCTTTCTTT.

This chain links TRBV9 with TRBJ2-2; D may be TRBD1 (6 bases). The germline gives CDR1 SGDLS, CDR2 YYNGEE. V lost 3 bases, J lost 2 bases, and 14 bases lay in between. This CDR3 spans 16 amino acids. CDR3 sequence reads: CASSATGNSNTGELFF. The DNA for the CDR3 is TGTGCCAGCAGCGCAACAGGGAACTCCAACACCGGGGAGCTGTTTTTT.

The rearrangement uses TRBV30 and TRBJ2-1, with 12 bases fitting TRBD1. With V trimmed by 0 bases and J by 6 bases, 3 bases remained unmatched. This CDR3 is 15 amino acids long. The germline CDR1 and CDR2 sequences are GTSNPN and SVGIG (reference sequence). DNA for the CDR3: TGTGCCTGGAGTGTAAAGGGACAGGGGGCCAATGAGCAGTTCTTC. Its translation: CAWSVKGQGANEQFF. Full variable domain (rest looked up from reference TRBV30 and TRBJ2-1): SQTIHQWPATLVQPVGSPLSLECTVEGTSNPNLYWYRQAAGRGLQLLFYSVGIGQISSEVPQNLSASRPQDRQFILSSKKLLLSDSGFYLCAWSVKGQGANEQFFGPGTRLTVL.

The sample holds many counts of this clone. The same CDR3 also results from other DNA sequences found in this sample. The genes are TRBV30 and TRBJ1-2; 11 bases match TRBD1. The CDR3 contains 15 residues. Germline CDR1 and CDR2: GTSNPN and SVGIG (reference sequence). J lost 4 bases, V lost 3 bases, and 7 bases had no gene match. The CDR3: CAWRTSGQGGYGYTF. CDR3 coding DNA: TGTGCCTGGAGGACCTCGGGACAGGGGGGCTATGGCTACACCTTC.

The J gene is TRBJ2-7, the V gene TRBV28, with D perhaps given as TRBD1 or TRBD2 (5 bases each). The CDR3 covers 14 residues. Germline assignment: CDR1 MDHEN and CDR2 SYDVKM. V dropped 6 bases and J dropped 2 bases, with 14 bases sitting between them. The CDR3 DNA sequence: TGTGCCAGCAGCTTTGGGGGAACTCCCTACGAGCAGTACTTC. This sequence encodes CASSFGGTPYEQYF.

With respect to this clone: At the DNA level, this CDR3 is encoded by other sequences in the same sample as well. The chain is built from TRBV18 and TRBJ2-1, with TRBD1 identical over 7 bases. The CDR3 sequence is 13 residues long. Germline V gives CDR1 KGHSH, CDR2 LQKENI. The V gene end was trimmed by 2 bases and the J gene end by 8 bases; junction bases not matched to a gene: 3. Written as DNA, the CDR3 is TGTGCCAGCTCACCAGGGCAGGGGGATGAGCAGTTCTTC. Its protein is CASSPGQGDEQFF.